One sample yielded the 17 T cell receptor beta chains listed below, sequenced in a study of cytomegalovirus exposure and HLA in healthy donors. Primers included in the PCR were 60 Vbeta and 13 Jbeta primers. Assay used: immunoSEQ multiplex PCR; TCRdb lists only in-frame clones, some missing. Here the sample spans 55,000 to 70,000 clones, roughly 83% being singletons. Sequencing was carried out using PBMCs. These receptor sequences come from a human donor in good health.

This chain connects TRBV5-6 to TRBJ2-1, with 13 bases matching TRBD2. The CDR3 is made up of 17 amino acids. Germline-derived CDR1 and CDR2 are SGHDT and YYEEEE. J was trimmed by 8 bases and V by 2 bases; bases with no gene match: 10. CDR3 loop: CASSLGILAGGGDEQFF. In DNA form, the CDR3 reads TGTGCCAGCAGCTTAGGGATACTAGCGGGAGGGGGCGATGAGCAGTTCTTC.

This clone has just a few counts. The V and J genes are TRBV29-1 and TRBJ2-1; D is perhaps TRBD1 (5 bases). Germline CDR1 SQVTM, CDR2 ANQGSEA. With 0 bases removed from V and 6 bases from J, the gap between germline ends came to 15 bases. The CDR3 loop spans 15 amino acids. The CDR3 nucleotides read TGCAGCGTTGAAGATCTAGGGGATTGGGGCAATGAGCAGTTCTTC. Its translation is CSVEDLGDWGNEQFF.

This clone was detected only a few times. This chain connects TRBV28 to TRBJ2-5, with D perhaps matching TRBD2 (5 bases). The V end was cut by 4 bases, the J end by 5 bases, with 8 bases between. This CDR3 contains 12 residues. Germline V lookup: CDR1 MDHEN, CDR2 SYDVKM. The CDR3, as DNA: TGTGCCAGCAGTTCGTCGGGGGAGACCCAGTACTTC. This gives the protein CASSSSGETQYF.

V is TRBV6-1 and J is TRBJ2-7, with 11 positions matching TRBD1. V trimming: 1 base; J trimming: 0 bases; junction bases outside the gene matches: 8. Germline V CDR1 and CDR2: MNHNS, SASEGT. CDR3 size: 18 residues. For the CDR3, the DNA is TGTGCCAGCAGTGAAGGGACAGGGGGCGCTTTTCACTCCTACGAGCAGTACTTC. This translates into CASSEGTGGAFHSYEQYF.

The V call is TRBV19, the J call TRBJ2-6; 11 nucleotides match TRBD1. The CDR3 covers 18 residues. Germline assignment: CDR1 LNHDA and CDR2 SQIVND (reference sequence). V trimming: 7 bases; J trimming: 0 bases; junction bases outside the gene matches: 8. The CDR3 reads CASTPDRGRLSGANVLTF. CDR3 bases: TGTGCCAGTACCCCGGACAGGGGGCGTCTCTCTGGGGCCAACGTCCTGACTTTC.

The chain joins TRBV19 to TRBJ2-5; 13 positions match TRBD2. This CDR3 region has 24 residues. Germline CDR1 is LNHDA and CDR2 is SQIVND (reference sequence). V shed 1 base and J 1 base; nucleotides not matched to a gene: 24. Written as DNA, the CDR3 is TGTGCCAGTAGTATAGGGGAAGGACAGGGGGCTGGGACTAGCGGGGAGTCATCCCAAGAGACCCAGTACTTC. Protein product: CASSIGEGQGAGTSGESSQETQYF. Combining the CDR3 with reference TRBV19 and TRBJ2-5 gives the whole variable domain DGGITQSPKYLFRKEGQNVTLSCEQNLNHDAMYWYRQDPGQGLRLIYYSQIVNDFQKGDIAEGYSVSREKKESFPLTVTSAQKNPTAFYLCASSIGEGQGAGTSGESSQETQYFGPGTRLLVL.

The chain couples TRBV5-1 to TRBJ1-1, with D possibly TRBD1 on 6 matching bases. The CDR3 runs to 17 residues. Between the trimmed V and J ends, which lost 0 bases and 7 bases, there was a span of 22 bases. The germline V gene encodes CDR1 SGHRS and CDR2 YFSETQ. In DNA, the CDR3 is TGCGCCAGCAGCTTGGTGGTTGGTACAACAGGGTTCGGTGAAGCTTTCTTT. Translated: CASSLVVGTTGFGEAFF.

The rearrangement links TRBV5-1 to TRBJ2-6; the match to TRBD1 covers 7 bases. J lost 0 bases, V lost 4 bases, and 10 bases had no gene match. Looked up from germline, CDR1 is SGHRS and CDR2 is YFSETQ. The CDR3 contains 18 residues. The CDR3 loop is CASSRMTGTDSGANVLTF. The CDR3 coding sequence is TGCGCCAGCAGCCGGATGACCGGGACAGACTCTGGGGCCAACGTCCTGACTTTC. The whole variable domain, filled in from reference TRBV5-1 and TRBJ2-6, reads KAGVTQTPRYLIKTRGQQVTLSCSPISGHRSVSWYQQTPGQGLQFLFEYFSETQRNKGNFPGRFSGRQFSNSRSEMNVSTLELGDSALYLCASSRMTGTDSGANVLTFGAGSRLTVL.

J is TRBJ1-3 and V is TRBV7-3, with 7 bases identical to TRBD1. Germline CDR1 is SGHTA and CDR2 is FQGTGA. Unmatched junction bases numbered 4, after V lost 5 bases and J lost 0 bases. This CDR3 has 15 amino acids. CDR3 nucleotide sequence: TGTGCCAGCAGCCTTCAGGGGGGCTCTGGAAACACCATATATTTT. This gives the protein CASSLQGGSGNTIYF.

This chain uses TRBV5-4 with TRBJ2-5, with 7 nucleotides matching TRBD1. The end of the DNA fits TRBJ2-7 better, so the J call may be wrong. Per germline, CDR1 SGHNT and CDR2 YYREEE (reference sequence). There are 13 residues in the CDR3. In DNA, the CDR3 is TGTGCCAGCAGCCGGGACAGAACATACGAGCAGTACTTC. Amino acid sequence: CASSRDRTYEQYF.

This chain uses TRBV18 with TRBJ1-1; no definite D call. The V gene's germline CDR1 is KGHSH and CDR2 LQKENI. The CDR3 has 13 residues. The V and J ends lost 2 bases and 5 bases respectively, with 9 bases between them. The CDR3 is CASSPLARTEAFF. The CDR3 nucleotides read TGTGCCAGCTCACCATTGGCGAGGACTGAAGCTTTCTTT.

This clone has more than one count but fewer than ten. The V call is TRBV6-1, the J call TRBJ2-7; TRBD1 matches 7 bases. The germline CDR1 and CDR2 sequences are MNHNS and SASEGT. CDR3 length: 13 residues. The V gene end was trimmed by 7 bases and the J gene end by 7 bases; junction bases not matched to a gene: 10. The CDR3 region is CASILTGPREQYF. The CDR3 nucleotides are TGTGCCAGCATCCTGACAGGGCCCCGGGAGCAGTACTTC.

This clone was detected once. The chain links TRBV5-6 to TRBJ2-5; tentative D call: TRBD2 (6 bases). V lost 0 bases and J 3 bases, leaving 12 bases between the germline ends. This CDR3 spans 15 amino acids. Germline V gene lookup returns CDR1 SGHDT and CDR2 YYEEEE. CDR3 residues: CASSLAFPGEETQYF. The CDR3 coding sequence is TGTGCCAGCAGCTTGGCTTTCCCGGGAGAAGAGACCCAGTACTTC.

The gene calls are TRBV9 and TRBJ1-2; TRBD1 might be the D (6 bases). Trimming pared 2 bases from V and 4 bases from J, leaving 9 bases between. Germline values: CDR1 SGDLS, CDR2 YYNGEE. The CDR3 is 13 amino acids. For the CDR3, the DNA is TGTGCCAGCAGCGTCAGGGGTGGCTATGGCTACACCTTC. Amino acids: CASSVRGGYGYTF.

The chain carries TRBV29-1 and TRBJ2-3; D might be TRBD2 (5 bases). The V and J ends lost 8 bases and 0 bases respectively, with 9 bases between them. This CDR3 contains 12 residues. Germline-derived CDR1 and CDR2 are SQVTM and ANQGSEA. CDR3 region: CSQRASTDTQYF. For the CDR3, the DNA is TGCAGCCAGAGGGCCAGCACAGATACGCAGTATTTT.

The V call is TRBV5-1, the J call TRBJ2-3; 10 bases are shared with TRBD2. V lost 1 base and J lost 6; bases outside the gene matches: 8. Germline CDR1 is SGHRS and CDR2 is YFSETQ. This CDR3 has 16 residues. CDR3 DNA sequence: TGCGCCAGCAGCTTGAGCGGGGGGGCGATGGGGGATACGCAGTATTTT. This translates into CASSLSGGAMGDTQYF.

CDR3 region: CATSRVSGRSTDTQYF. The CDR3 DNA sequence: TGTGCCACCAGCAGAGTCAGCGGGAGATCCACAGATACGCAGTATTTT. The gene calls are TRBV15 and TRBJ2-3; 8 bases line up with TRBD2. Trimming took 1 base from V and 2 from J; bases not matched to a gene: 5. The germline gives CDR1 LNHNV, CDR2 YYDKDF (reference sequence). The CDR3 runs 16 residues.